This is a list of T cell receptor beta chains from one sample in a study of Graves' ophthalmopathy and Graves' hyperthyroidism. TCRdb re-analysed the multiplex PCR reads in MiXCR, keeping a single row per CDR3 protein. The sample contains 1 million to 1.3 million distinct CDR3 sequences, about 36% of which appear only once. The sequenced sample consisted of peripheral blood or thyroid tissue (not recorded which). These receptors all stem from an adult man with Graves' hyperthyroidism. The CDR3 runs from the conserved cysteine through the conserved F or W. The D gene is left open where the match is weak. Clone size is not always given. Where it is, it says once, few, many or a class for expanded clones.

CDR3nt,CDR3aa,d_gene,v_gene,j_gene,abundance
TGTGCCAGTAGTATGGGACTGACCTCCTACGAGCAGTACTTC,CASSMGLTSYEQYF,NA,TRBV19,TRBJ2-7,many
TGTGCCAGCCGGGATTGGACAGGGTTGAATTCACCCCTCCACTTT,CASRDWTGLNSPLHF,TRBD1,TRBV6-6,TRBJ1-6,many
TGTGCCAGCAGCCCCCGCTTAGTTGACAGCGGAGGAAACACCATATATTTT,CASSPRLVDSGGNTIYF,NA,TRBV7-8,TRBJ1-3,many
TGTGCCAGCAACACCGGGACGGGTAATGAAAAACTGTTTTTT,CASNTGTGNEKLFF,NA,TRBV12-3/TRBV12-4,TRBJ1-4,NA
TGTGCCAGCAGCGTACAAGGACAGTTTAGCAATCAGCCCCAGCATTTT,CASSVQGQFSNQPQHF,NA,TRBV9,TRBJ1-5,many
TGTGCCAGCAGCTCCCGGACAGGGGGGGAGACCCAGTACTTC,CASSSRTGGETQYF,TRBD1,TRBV7-6,TRBJ2-5,many
TGTGCCAGCAGCTCCGGGACTAGCGGGAGATGGGGCTGGGAGACCCAGTACTTC,CASSSGTSGRWGWETQYF,TRBD2,TRBV7-3,TRBJ2-5,NA
TGCGCCAGCAGCCAAATTGGACAAAAACTGTTTTTT,CASSQIGQKLFF,NA,TRBV4-1,TRBJ1-4,NA
TGTGCCAGTAGTAAGAGGACAGCCAATTCACCCCTCCACTTT,CASSKRTANSPLHF,NA,TRBV19,TRBJ1-6,NA
TGTGCCACCAGCAGAGGGACTCAAGCCTACGAGCAGTACTTC,CATSRGTQAYEQYF,NA,TRBV15,TRBJ2-7,many
TGCAGTTCTAAAGATCGAACGCGGGACGTCTCCTACGAGCAGTACTTC,CSSKDRTRDVSYEQYF,NA,TRBV20-1,TRBJ2-7,many
TGTGCCAGCAGTGGCACCTTGGGGAACACTGAAGCTTTCTTT,CASSGTLGNTEAFF,NA,TRBV2,TRBJ1-1,many
TGCAGCAGTGAAGCGGCAGGGAGTGGGGCCAACGTCCTGACTTTC,CSSEAAGSGANVLTF,NA,TRBV29-1,TRBJ2-6,NA
TGCAGTGCTCCCTGGCCCTCCTACGAGCAGTACTTC,CSAPWPSYEQYF,NA,TRBV20-1,TRBJ2-7,few
TGTGCCAGCAGTTACGGCGGTATCCAACCGGGCGAGCAGTACTTC,CASSYGGIQPGEQYF,NA,TRBV10-3,TRBJ2-7,NA
TGTGCCAGCAGCCAAGCTCTCACTGAAGCTTTCTTT,CASSQALTEAFF,NA,TRBV14,TRBJ1-1,few
TGTGCCAGCAGCTTAAGAATTATCCGGGGGGGGGCTGGGGCCAACGTCCTGACTTTC,CASSLRIIRGGAGANVLTF,TRBD2,TRBV7-8,TRBJ2-6,NA
TGTGCCAGCAGTGACCCCGCTAGGGATTCACCCCTCCACTTT,CASSDPARDSPLHF,NA,TRBV12-3/TRBV12-4,TRBJ1-6,many
TGTGCCAGCAGTTGGACAGGGGGATGGGAGACCCAGTACTTC,CASSWTGGWETQYF,TRBD1,TRBV28,TRBJ2-5,few
TGTGCCAGCAGTAGGGCCGCAACTAATGAAAAACTGTTTTTT,CASSRAATNEKLFF,NA,TRBV12-3/TRBV12-4,TRBJ1-4,many
TGTGCCAGCAGCTTAGACGCTTTGGACGAGCAGTACTTC,CASSLDALDEQYF,NA,TRBV7-8,TRBJ2-7,many
TGTGCCAGCTTAGACGGCGGCCTAGCGATTTCCTACGAGCAGTACTTC,CASLDGGLAISYEQYF,NA,TRBV25-1,TRBJ2-7,NA
TGCGCCAGCAGCTTTAAGGTCGGATCCGCCGGGGGGGAGCAGTACTTC,CASSFKVGSAGGEQYF,TRBD2,TRBV5-1,TRBJ2-7,NA
TGTGCCAGCAGTGGACAAGACTATGGCTACACCTTC,CASSGQDYGYTF,NA,TRBV12-3/TRBV12-4,TRBJ1-2,many
TGTGCCAGCAGCCTCATGGAGCAGGGACAAGCTTTCTTT,CASSLMEQGQAFF,NA,TRBV7-2,TRBJ1-1,many
TGCAGTGCTAGAGTCGGTGGGAACACTGAAGCTTTCTTT,CSARVGGNTEAFF,NA,TRBV20-1,TRBJ1-1,many
TGCGCCAGCAGTGAGTCTGGCCAGGGGGTCCAGCCCCAGCATTTT,CASSESGQGVQPQHF,TRBD1,TRBV10-2,TRBJ1-5,many
TGTGCCAGTTATCGGGTCAGGCGGTACGAGCAGTACTTC,CASYRVRRYEQYF,NA,TRBV19,TRBJ2-7,NA
TGTGCCATCAGTGAGTCACCGGGGGCGCGCTACGAGCAGTACTTC,CAISESPGARYEQYF,NA,TRBV10-3,TRBJ2-7,many
TGTGCCAGCAGTAGGGGGCGCAATGAGCAGTTCTTC,CASSRGRNEQFF,TRBD1,TRBV13,TRBJ2-1,NA
TGCAGCGCCTGGGGGGAGACCCAGTACTTC,CSAWGETQYF,NA,TRBV29-1,TRBJ2-5,NA